This TCR beta chain derives from a study of T cells in Graves' hyperthyroidism and ophthalmopathy. Turning to the study itself: Prior to any treatment, at the point of initial diagnosis, peripheral blood was collected. Study-level results: Most clonotypes that expanded in the thyroid above 0.001 also showed up in blood.

This clonotype occurred a few times. Its target is not known. V dropped 7 bases and J dropped 5 bases, with 11 bases sitting between them. Per the germline V gene, CDR1 is SQVTM and CDR2 is ANQGSEA. The CDR3 consists of 11 residues. TCR beta CDR3 regions were amplified from RNA transcripts. First-round RT-PCR of the TCR CDR3 relied on the HTBI primer set. TCRdb re-derived calls from the multiplex PCR reads in MiXCR, one entry per CDR3 protein. The data contain some 300,000 distinct CDR3 sequences, approximately 12% of them singletons. A patient was excluded if there was uncontrolled infection, other autoimmune disease, pregnancy or lactation.

This chain uses TRBV29-1 with TRBJ1-1; no clear D. Sequencing was carried out using blood. The sequence derives from a woman in her twenties or thirties with Graves' hyperthyroidism that later progressed to Graves' ophthalmopathy. The CDR3, as DNA: TGCAGCGCCCTCAGAGAAACTGAAGCTTTCTTT. This gives the protein CSALRETEAFF.